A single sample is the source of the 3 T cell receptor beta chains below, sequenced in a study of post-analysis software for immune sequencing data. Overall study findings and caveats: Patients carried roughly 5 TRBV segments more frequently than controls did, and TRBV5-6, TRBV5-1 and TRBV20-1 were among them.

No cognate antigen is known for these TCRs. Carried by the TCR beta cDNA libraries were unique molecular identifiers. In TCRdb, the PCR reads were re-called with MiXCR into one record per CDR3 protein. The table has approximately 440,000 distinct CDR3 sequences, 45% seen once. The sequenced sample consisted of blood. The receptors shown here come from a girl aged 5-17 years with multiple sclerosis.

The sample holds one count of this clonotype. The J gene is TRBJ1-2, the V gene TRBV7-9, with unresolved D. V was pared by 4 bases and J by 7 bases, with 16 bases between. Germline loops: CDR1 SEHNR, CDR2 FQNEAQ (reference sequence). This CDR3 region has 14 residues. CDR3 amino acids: CASSSGLFESGYTF. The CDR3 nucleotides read TGTGCCAGCAGCTCGGGCCTCTTCGAGAGTGGCTACACCTTC.

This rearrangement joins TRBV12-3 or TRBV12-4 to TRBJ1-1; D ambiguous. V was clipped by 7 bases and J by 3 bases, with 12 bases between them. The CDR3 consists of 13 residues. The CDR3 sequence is CASTPDGHTEAFF. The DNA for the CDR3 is TGTGCCAGCACCCCGGACGGACACACTGAAGCTTTCTTT.

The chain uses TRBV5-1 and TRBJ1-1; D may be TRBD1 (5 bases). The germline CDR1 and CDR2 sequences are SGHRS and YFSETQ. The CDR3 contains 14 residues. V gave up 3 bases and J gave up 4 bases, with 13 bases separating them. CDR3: CASSSEGPGTEAFF. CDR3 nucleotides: TGCGCCAGCAGCTCAGAGGGACCTGGCACTGAAGCTTTCTTT.